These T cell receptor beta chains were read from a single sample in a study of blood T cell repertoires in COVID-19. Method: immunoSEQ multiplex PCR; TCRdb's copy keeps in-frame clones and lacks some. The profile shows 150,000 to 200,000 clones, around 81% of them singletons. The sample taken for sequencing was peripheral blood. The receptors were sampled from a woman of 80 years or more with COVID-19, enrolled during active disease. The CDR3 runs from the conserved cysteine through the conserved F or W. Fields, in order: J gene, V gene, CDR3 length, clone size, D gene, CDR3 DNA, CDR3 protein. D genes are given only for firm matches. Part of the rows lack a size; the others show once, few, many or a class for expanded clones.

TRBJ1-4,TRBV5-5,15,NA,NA,TGTGCCAGCAGCTTAGGGGCAGCAACTAATGAAAAACTGTTTTTT,CASSLGAATNEKLFF
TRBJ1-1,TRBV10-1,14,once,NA,TGCGCCAGCAGTCTAACAGGGACGGGGACTGAAGCTTTCTTT,CASSLTGTGTEAFF
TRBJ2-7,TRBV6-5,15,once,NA,TGTGCCAGCAACCCCCTCTCCGTACAGACAAACGAGCAGTACTTC,CASNPLSVQTNEQYF
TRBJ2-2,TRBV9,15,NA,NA,TGTGCCAGCAGCGTTACTAGTAAAGGGCCCGGGGAGCTGTTTTTT,CASSVTSKGPGELFF
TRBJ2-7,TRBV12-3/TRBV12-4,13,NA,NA,TGTGCCAGCAGCCTAGGAGGGTCGGGCGAGCAGTACTTC,CASSLGGSGEQYF
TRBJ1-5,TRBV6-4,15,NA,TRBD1,TGTGCCAGCAGTGACCCGGACAGGGCTCATCAGCCCCAGCATTTT,CASSDPDRAHQPQHF
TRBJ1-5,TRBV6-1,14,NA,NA,TGTGCCAGCAGTGAAGGGGTCAGCGCACAGCCCCAGCATTTT,CASSEGVSAQPQHF
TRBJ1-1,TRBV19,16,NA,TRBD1,TGTGCCAGTAGTACGCCGGGACAGGGGGCATACACTGAAGCTTTCTTT,CASSTPGQGAYTEAFF
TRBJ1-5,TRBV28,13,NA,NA,TGTGCCAGCACGGTGGGGGCCCCTAAATCCCAGCATTTT,CASTVGAPKSQHF
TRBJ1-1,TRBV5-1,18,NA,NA,TGCGCCAGCAGGCCAACTGCCGGGACTTTGATTTTGAATACTGAAGCTTTCTTT,CASRPTAGTLILNTEAFF
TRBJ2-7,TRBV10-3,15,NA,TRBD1,TGTGCCATCAAAGGCGACAGGGGGGTCTCCTACGAGCAGTACTTC,CAIKGDRGVSYEQYF
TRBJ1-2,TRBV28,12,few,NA,TGTGCCAGCAGGCTCGAGGACGGGGGTCTGTCCTTC,CASRLEDGGLSF
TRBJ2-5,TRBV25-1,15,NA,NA,TGTGCCAGCAGCGAAACGGTGTTATCAGGAGAGACCCAGTACTTC,CASSETVLSGETQYF
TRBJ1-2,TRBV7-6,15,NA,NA,TGTGCCAGCAGCTCCTTACGGGGGAGTAGTAGTGTCTACACCTTC,CASSSLRGSSSVYTF
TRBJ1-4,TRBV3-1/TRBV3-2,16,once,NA,TGTGCCAGCAGCCAAGCCACAGGGAGGGCTAATGAAAAACTGTTTTTT,CASSQATGRANEKLFF
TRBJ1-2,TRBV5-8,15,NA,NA,TGTGCCAGCAGCTTGCCGACGGACAGCCTTTCCAGCTACACCTTC,CASSLPTDSLSSYTF
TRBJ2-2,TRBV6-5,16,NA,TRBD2,TGTGCCAGCAGTTCACAGGGAGCGGGAGTCGCCGGGGAGCTGTTTTTT,CASSSQGAGVAGELFF
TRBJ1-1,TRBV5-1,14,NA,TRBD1,TGCGCCAGCAGCTTGGGACAGGGGTACACTGAAGCTTTCTTT,CASSLGQGYTEAFF
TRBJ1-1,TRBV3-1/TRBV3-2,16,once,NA,TGTGCCAGCAGCCGCCCGGCGGCAGCCACGGCCACTGAAGCTTTCTTT,CASSRPAAATATEAFF
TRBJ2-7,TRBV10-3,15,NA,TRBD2,TGTGCCATCATCCCCCCAGCGGGAACGAAGGACGAGCAGTACTTC,CAIIPPAGTKDEQYF
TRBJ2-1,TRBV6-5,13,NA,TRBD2,TGTGCCAGCCGGGACTATTCCTACAATGAGCAGTTCTTC,CASRDYSYNEQFF
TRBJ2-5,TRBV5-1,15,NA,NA,TGCGCCAGCAGCTTGAACAGGGGGGGACAAGAGACCCAGTACTTC,CASSLNRGGQETQYF
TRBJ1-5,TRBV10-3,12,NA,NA,TGTGCCATCGGGCCCATCAATCAGCCCCAGCATTTT,CAIGPINQPQHF
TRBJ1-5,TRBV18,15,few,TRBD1,TGTGCCAGCTCGCACCCCGGGGACAGTGACGCGCCCCAGCATTTT,CASSHPGDSDAPQHF
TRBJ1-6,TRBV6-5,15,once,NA,TGTGCCAGCAGAGAGCGGGGCTCCTATAATTCACCCCTCCACTTT,CASRERGSYNSPLHF
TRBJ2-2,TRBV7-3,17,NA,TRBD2,TGTGCCAGCAGCTTAAGGGGACTCAGGGAGGGCACCGGGGAGCTGTTTTTT,CASSLRGLREGTGELFF